Each of the 12 T cell receptor beta chains below was sequenced from the same sample in a study of blood T cell dynamics during melanoma immunotherapy. The assay was immunoSEQ multiplex PCR, and TCRdb's table has in-frame clones only and misses some. This sample has 15,000 to 20,000 clones, with about 94% found just once. Documented time point: week 3, after first cycle of checkpoint inhibitor. The sequencing here drew on effector memory CD8+ T cells from blood, taken from a patient treated with checkpoint blockade. The receptors originated from a human donor with melanoma.

The gene calls are TRBV9 and TRBJ2-1, with D perhaps matching TRBD2 (5 bases). Trimming removed 6 bases at V and 4 bases at J, with 17 bases between. The germline V gene encodes CDR1 SGDLS and CDR2 YYNGEE. The CDR3 length is 15 residues. The CDR3: CASIPRRRPYNEQFF. In DNA form, the CDR3 reads TGTGCCAGCATCCCCAGGCGGAGGCCTTACAATGAGCAGTTCTTC.

The chain combines TRBV7-2 with TRBJ2-7; 8 bases map to TRBD2. Germline loops: CDR1 SGHTA, CDR2 FQGNSA. This CDR3 is built from 14 residues. V lost 6 bases, J lost 1 base, and 5 bases stayed unmatched. CDR3 in amino acids: CASSQRGSSYEQYF. The CDR3 bases are TGTGCCAGCAGTCAGCGGGGGTCATCCTACGAGCAGTACTTC.

The CDR3 DNA is TGTGCCAGCAGCTTAGTCCCAGCGGGACCCAGGAATGAGCAGTTCTTC. Protein product: CASSLVPAGPRNEQFF. The V gene is TRBV7-6, the J gene TRBJ2-1, with 7 nucleotides matching TRBD2. Germline-derived CDR1 and CDR2 are SGHVS and FNYEAQ. The CDR3 is 16 residues long. The V segment lost 1 base and the J segment 7 bases; nucleotides outside the gene matches: 10.

The chain links TRBV2 to TRBJ1-1; D is uncertain. The V end lost 6 bases, the J end lost 4 bases, and 6 bases lay between the germline ends. Germline V lookup: CDR1 SNHLY, CDR2 FYNNEI. The CDR3 length is 11 residues. The CDR3 loop reads CASSRSTEAFF. CDR3 nucleotide sequence: TGTGCCAGCAGCAGGAGCACTGAAGCTTTCTTT.

The J gene is TRBJ2-3, the V gene TRBV9; D gene unclear. Deletions cut 3 bases from V and 2 bases from J, with 4 bases between. CDR1 and CDR2 (germline): SGDLS, YYNGEE. The CDR3 sequence is 12 residues long. The CDR3, as DNA: TGTGCCAGCAGCGACTTCACAGATACGCAGTATTTT. Translated, it gives CASSDFTDTQYF. Variable domain in full (rest from reference TRBV9 and TRBJ2-3): DSGVTQTPKHLITATGQRVTLRCSPRSGDLSVYWYQQSLDQGLQFLIQYYNGEERAKGNILERFSAQQFPDLHSELNLSSLELGDSALYFCASSDFTDTQYFGPGTRLTVL.

V is TRBV11-2 and J is TRBJ2-5; TRBD2 aligns across 15 bases. The length of the CDR3 is 17 residues. Germline CDR1 reads SGHAT; CDR2 reads FQNNGV. V was pared by 1 base and J by 4 bases, with 4 bases of the junction left unmatched. The CDR3 coding sequence is TGTGCCAGCAGCTTAGGCAGGACTAGCGGGAGGGGAGAGACCCAGTACTTC. Translation gives CASSLGRTSGRGETQYF. The variable domain in full, completed from reference TRBV11-2 and TRBJ2-5, reads EAGVAQSPRYKIIEKRQSVAFWCNPISGHATLYWYQQILGQGPKLLIQFQNNGVVDDSQLPKDRFSAERLKGVDSTLKIQPAKLEDSAVYLCASSLGRTSGRGETQYFGPGTRLLVL.

The chain carries TRBV4-1 and TRBJ2-1; D ambiguous. The CDR3 extends over 14 amino acids. Germline assignment: CDR1 MGHRA and CDR2 YSYEKL. V lost 0 bases, J lost 15 bases, and 18 bases lay in between. CDR3 DNA: TGCGCCAGCAGCCAAGATACTCGGCCCGAAGTTCTGTTCTTC. As protein: CASSQDTRPEVLFF.

The CDR3 nucleotides are TGTGCCAGCAGCCCTCAGGGGCGGTCCCCAGATACGCAGTATTTT. Residues: CASSPQGRSPDTQYF. The chain is built from TRBV9 and TRBJ2-3, with a weak D call TRBD1 (6 bases). Germline V gene sequence: CDR1 SGDLS, CDR2 YYNGEE. V lost 4 bases, J lost 4 bases, and 16 bases lay in between. This CDR3 has 15 residues.

The chain is built from TRBV9 and TRBJ2-1, with 10 bases matching TRBD2. Germline trimming cut 5 bases from V and 4 bases from J; bases unmatched to any gene: 6. Per germline, CDR1 SGDLS and CDR2 YYNGEE. The CDR3 loop spans 15 amino acids. CDR3 protein: CASSAGLAEYNEQFF. The CDR3, as DNA: TGTGCCAGCAGTGCAGGACTAGCGGAATACAATGAGCAGTTCTTC.

V is TRBV5-1 and J is TRBJ2-1; 16 bases fit TRBD2. CDR1 is SGHRS and CDR2 is YFSETQ in the germline V gene. The CDR3 length is 17 residues. The V segment lost 7 bases and the J segment 9 bases; nucleotides outside the gene matches: 13. The CDR3 bases are TGCGCCAGCCGGGGGACTAGCGGGAGGGCCCGACAGGTTGAGCAGTTCTTC. It specifies CASRGTSGRARQVEQFF.

A few counts support this clone. The chain joins TRBV4-1 to TRBJ2-7; 7 nucleotides agree with TRBD2. The CDR3 spans 15 residues. Germline-derived CDR1 and CDR2 are MGHRA and YSYEKL. The V segment lost 1 base and the J segment 0 bases; nucleotides outside the gene matches: 3. The chain's CDR3 is CASSQVGGSSYEQYF. The CDR3 region has the DNA TGCGCCAGCAGCCAAGTGGGGGGGAGCTCCTACGAGCAGTACTTC.

V and J are TRBV19 and TRBJ2-7, with TRBD2 matching over 16 bases. The CDR3 sequence is 16 residues long. The germline CDR1 and CDR2 sequences are LNHDA and SQIVND (reference sequence). The ends lost 8 bases at V and 2 bases at J; junction bases unmatched: 6. The CDR3 DNA sequence: TGTGCCAGTCCGGGACTAGCGGGAGGGCCTACCTACGAGCAGTACTTC. This sequence encodes CASPGLAGGPTYEQYF. The full variable domain, completed using reference TRBV19 and TRBJ2-7, is DGGITQSPKYLFRKEGQNVTLSCEQNLNHDAMYWYRQDPGQGLRLIYYSQIVNDFQKGDIAEGYSVSREKKESFPLTVTSAQKNPTAFYLCASPGLAGGPTYEQYFGPGTRLTVT.